This passage covers 18 T cell receptor beta chains from one sample sequenced in a study of shared clonotypes between healthy human individuals (TCRdb year 2020). To prepare the library, the immunoSEQ multiplex PCR assay was applied. The clones in this table, taken by TCRdb from immuneACCESS, are in-frame only. Not every clone is retained; where verified, under half of the shortfall comes from an unresolved V gene, and the cause of the rest is unknown. This sample is represented by fewer than 600,000 clones; roughly four fifths of them were singletons. Around 12% of the sample is taken by the ten largest. Sequenced: PBMCs. All receptors come from a woman aged 40-49 years in good health. Some clones in this sample may be carry-over from other donors' samples.

Comments on this clone: A far more abundant clone sits one base away, making this likely a read error. The V and J genes are TRBV5-1 and TRBJ2-7; the match to TRBD2 covers 7 bases. Per germline, CDR1 SGHRS and CDR2 YFSETQ. The CDR3 has 15 residues. The CDR3 bases are TGCGCCGGCAGCTTGGTTGGCGGGAGTGGATACGAGCAGTACTTC. Amino acids: CAGSLVGGSGYEQYF.

This sequence joins TRBV7-2 and TRBJ1-1; no definite D call. Germline V gene sequence: CDR1 SGHTA, CDR2 FQGNSA. The V and J ends lost 1 base and 6 bases respectively, with 12 bases between them. The CDR3 loop spans 14 amino acids. CDR3 coding DNA: TGTGCCAGCAGCTTAGTGTGGGTTTATGCTGAAGCTTTCTTT. This codes for CASSLVWVYAEAFF.

The chain couples TRBV30 to TRBJ1-4; the D gene is possibly TRBD1 (5 bases). Per germline, CDR1 GTSNPN and CDR2 SVGIG (reference sequence). The CDR3 has 14 amino acids. V lost 2 bases and J lost 5, with 12 bases in between. The CDR3 region is CAWSRDRVNEKLFF. The CDR3 DNA follows: TGTGCCTGGAGTCGGGACCGCGTCAATGAAAAACTGTTTTTT.

This clone was observed a few times. The genes are TRBV5-1 and TRBJ1-2; D not resolved. This CDR3 spans 13 amino acids. The germline V and J ends were trimmed by 0 bases and 10 bases, with 13 bases remaining between them. The germline V gene encodes CDR1 SGHRS and CDR2 YFSETQ. CDR3 DNA sequence: TGCGCCAGCAGCTTGGAGGCAGGCGATGACTACACCTTC. Its translation: CASSLEAGDDYTF.

The V call is TRBV5-1, the J call TRBJ2-2; D may be TRBD2 (6 bases). Germline CDR1 SGHRS, CDR2 YFSETQ. V gave up 3 bases and J gave up 7 bases, with 16 bases separating them. The CDR3 has 15 amino acids. This chain's CDR3 is CASSSSGTEGGELFF. The CDR3 coding sequence is TGCGCCAGCAGCTCCTCCGGGACTGAGGGCGGGGAGCTGTTTTTT.

The rearrangement links TRBV6-5 to TRBJ1-4, with D possibly TRBD1 on 6 matching bases. Germline CDR1 MNHEY, CDR2 SVGAGI. V shed 2 bases and J shed 7 bases, with 11 bases lying between them. CDR3 length: 14 residues. In DNA, the CDR3 is TGTGCCAGCAGTTACACAGGGTACGGTGAAAAACTGTTTTTT. Its translation is CASSYTGYGEKLFF.

The chain links TRBV28 to TRBJ1-1; D uncertain. This CDR3 comprises 12 residues. The V end was cut by 7 bases, the J end by 5 bases, with 11 bases between. Germline V lookup: CDR1 MDHEN, CDR2 SYDVKM. Here the CDR3 DNA reads TGTGCCAGCACCTTCCGGGGTACTGAAGCTTTCTTT. Its translation is CASTFRGTEAFF. Supplemented by reference TRBV28 and TRBJ1-1, the full variable domain reads DVKVTQSSRYLVKRTGEKVFLECVQDMDHENMFWYRQDPGLGLRLIYFSYDVKMKEKGDIPEGYSVSREKKERFSLILESASTNQTSMYLCASTFRGTEAFFGQGTRLTVV.

The chain carries TRBV27 and TRBJ2-2; 10 bases agree with TRBD1. Per germline, CDR1 MNHEY and CDR2 SMNVEV (reference sequence). Germline trimming cut 2 bases from V and 7 bases from J; bases unmatched to any gene: 7. The CDR3 contains 16 residues. CDR3 sequence (DNA): TGTGCCAGCAGTTTAGGGACAGGGGTTCGACACGGGGAGCTGTTTTTT. Protein product: CASSLGTGVRHGELFF.

This clone was recorded a few times. The J gene is TRBJ2-7, the V gene TRBV7-6; perhaps TRBD2 as D (6 bases). CDR1 and CDR2 (germline): SGHVS, FNYEAQ. The CDR3 is 14 residues long. Deletions cut 5 bases from V and 2 bases from J, with 13 bases between. The chain's CDR3 is CASSLGTSAYEQYF. CDR3 nucleotides: TGTGCCAGCAGCCTCGGGACTTCTGCCTACGAGCAGTACTTC.

V is TRBV7-8 and J is TRBJ2-2; 7 bases fit TRBD2. The CDR3 runs 15 residues. Germline V gene sequence: CDR1 SGHVS, CDR2 FQNEAQ. Trimming took 5 bases from V and 3 from J; bases not matched to a gene: 6. The CDR3 sequence: CASSIRAGYTGELFF. Written as DNA, the CDR3 is TGTGCCAGCAGCATTCGAGCGGGATACACCGGGGAGCTGTTTTTT.

The chain carries TRBV2 and TRBJ2-2; unclear D gene. The CDR3 length is 16 residues. CDR1 is SNHLY and CDR2 is FYNNEI in the germline V gene. Trimming took off 4 bases at V and 0 bases at J, with 12 bases between the two ends. CDR3 nucleotide sequence: TGTGCCAGCAGTGTATGGGGTAGTCCGAACACCGGGGAGCTGTTTTTT. As protein: CASSVWGSPNTGELFF.

The chain combines TRBV5-8 with TRBJ1-5; D might be TRBD1 (5 bases). Deletions cut 0 bases from V and 7 bases from J, with 14 bases between. Germline V gene lookup returns CDR1 SGHTS and CDR2 YDEGEE. This CDR3 has 15 amino acids. The CDR3 here is CASSLGQGGGQPQHF. Written as DNA, the CDR3 is TGTGCCAGCAGCTTGGGGCAGGGAGGAGGCCAGCCCCAGCATTTT.

This rearrangement joins TRBV15 to TRBJ2-1, with no clear D. Between the trimmed V and J ends, which lost 4 bases and 3 bases, there was a span of 16 bases. Germline V lookup: CDR1 LNHNV, CDR2 YYDKDF (reference sequence). The CDR3 sequence is 16 residues long. CDR3 in DNA: TGTGCCACCAGCAAGGGAAACGGTCCTGTCTACAATGAGCAGTTCTTC. Translating gives CATSKGNGPVYNEQFF.

This chain connects TRBV11-3 to TRBJ2-1; 8 nucleotides align to TRBD2. From germline, CDR1 is SGHNT and CDR2 YENEEA. V lost 0 bases, J lost 9 bases, and 7 bases stayed unmatched. CDR3 length: 15 amino acids. The CDR3 DNA sequence: TGTGCCAGCAGCTTAGATCTGGCTAGCGGGTCTGAGCAGTTCTTC. This gives the protein CASSLDLASGSEQFF.

The rearrangement links TRBV27 to TRBJ2-5; D remains unclear. Germline lookup yields CDR1 MNHEY and CDR2 SMNVEV (reference sequence). V was shortened by 7 bases and J by 0 bases, with 12 bases between the two germline ends. CDR3 length: 14 amino acids. CDR3 sequence: CASKRRPNQETQYF. CDR3 DNA: TGTGCCAGCAAACGACGGCCTAACCAAGAGACCCAGTACTTC.

This clone was recorded at least ten times. This chain connects TRBV19 to TRBJ2-3; D call uncertain. Looked up from germline, CDR1 is LNHDA and CDR2 is SQIVND (reference sequence). V was cut by 7 bases and J by 2 bases, with 16 bases left in between. The CDR3 consists of 15 residues. In DNA form, the CDR3 reads TGTGCCAGTACAGAGAACCTCCTTACCACAGATACGCAGTATTTT. Translation gives CASTENLLTTDTQYF. Supplemented by reference TRBV19 and TRBJ2-3, the full variable domain reads DGGITQSPKYLFRKEGQNVTLSCEQNLNHDAMYWYRQDPGQGLRLIYYSQIVNDFQKGDIAEGYSVSREKKESFPLTVTSAQKNPTAFYLCASTENLLTTDTQYFGPGTRLTVL.

DNA for the CDR3: TGTGCCAGCTCACCAGAGGGGAACTATGGCTACACCTTC. It codes for CASSPEGNYGYTF. This chain uses TRBV18 with TRBJ1-2; tentatively, D is TRBD1 (5 bases). This CDR3 contains 13 residues. V lost 2 bases and J 2 bases, leaving 6 bases between the germline ends. Germline V gene data show CDR1 as KGHSH and CDR2 as LQKENI.

The rearrangement uses TRBV18 and TRBJ2-7; 7 bases agree with TRBD2. J lost 7 bases, V lost 3 bases, and 9 bases had no gene match. The CDR3 contains 14 residues. Germline CDR1 is KGHSH and CDR2 is LQKENI. In DNA form, the CDR3 reads TGTGCCAGCTCACCCGGCGGGAGCTACTGGGAGCAGTACTTC. Translating it yields CASSPGGSYWEQYF.